This T cell receptor (beta chain) was found in a study of blood T cell repertoires in COVID-19. Study information: There were acute and convalescent COVID-19 samples, and they came from the United States, Italy and Spain. The analysed material was cDNA or gDNA that came from T cells, B-cell-depleted T cells, or PBMCs.

Those enrolled in Seattle joined during active infection and were followed longitudinally afterward. In the authors' methods: It was from reference gene primer amplification that nucleated cell counts were estimated. Sequencing was performed with immunoSEQ multiplex PCR; in TCRdb, only in-frame clones are kept and a portion is missing. For V, J and clone size, that table is used; D and trimming come from the DNA. The sample includes more than 90,000 clones, about 83% of them seen just once. The V and J ends lost 1 base and 2 bases respectively, with 8 bases between them. The germline CDR1 and CDR2 sequences are MNHEY and SVGEGT. The length of the CDR3 is 14 residues.

Sample: peripheral blood. The J gene is TRBJ1-1, the V gene TRBV6-2 or TRBV6-3; the D is unclear. This TCR came from a woman aged 55-69 years with COVID-19, enrolled during active disease. CDR3 amino acids: CASSYYGHNTEAFF. CDR3 bases: TGTGCCAGCAGTTACTATGGGCATAACACTGAAGCTTTCTTT.